The next 9 T cell receptor beta chains were all read from a single sample in a study of cytomegalovirus exposure and HLA in healthy donors. Sequenced by immunoSEQ multiplex PCR; TCRdb stores in-frame clones only, minus some. This table has around 63,000 clones, about 89% appearing once. The sequenced sample consisted of PBMCs. The receptors were gathered from a young woman in good health and CMV-seronegative.

The chain uses TRBV7-2 and TRBJ2-5, with 10 positions matching TRBD2. CDR1 and CDR2 (germline): SGHTA, FQGNSA. Losses at the gene ends were 6 bases for V and 0 bases for J; bases not matched to a gene: 10. The CDR3 has 17 amino acids. Here the CDR3 reads CASRPSQREGYQETQYF. The CDR3 DNA sequence: TGTGCCAGCAGGCCTTCACAGCGGGAGGGGTACCAAGAGACCCAGTACTTC.

The chain employs TRBV15 and TRBJ2-7, with D tentatively TRBD2 (5 bases). V was cut by 0 bases and J by 3 bases, with 30 bases left in between. Germline V gene data show CDR1 as LNHNV and CDR2 as YYDKDF (reference sequence). The CDR3 is 21 amino acids. The CDR3 DNA reads TGTGCCACCAGCAGAGATTTTCGCACACGGGGAGAAGCCACTTTAAACTACGAGCAGTACTTC. Translated, it gives CATSRDFRTRGEATLNYEQYF.

The rearrangement uses TRBV19 and TRBJ2-1; 7 positions agree with TRBD1. CDR3 length: 15 residues. Looked up from germline, CDR1 is LNHDA and CDR2 is SQIVND (reference sequence). V gave up 6 bases and J gave up 0 bases; unmatched junction bases: 5. The CDR3 DNA follows: TGTGCCAGTAGACCGGACAGGAGCTCCTACAATGAGCAGTTCTTC. Its protein is CASRPDRSSYNEQFF. Full variable domain (missing parts from reference TRBV19 and TRBJ2-1): DGGITQSPKYLFRKEGQNVTLSCEQNLNHDAMYWYRQDPGQGLRLIYYSQIVNDFQKGDIAEGYSVSREKKESFPLTVTSAQKNPTAFYLCASRPDRSSYNEQFFGPGTRLTVL.

V is TRBV6-5 and J is TRBJ1-1; TRBD1 aligns across 7 bases. The CDR3 is 11 amino acids. Trimming removed 6 bases from V and 8 bases from J; junction bases left unmatched: 3. Germline CDR1 and CDR2: MNHEY and SVGAGI. CDR3 bases: TGTGCCAGCAGCAAGACAGGGGAAGCTTTCTTT. It encodes CASSKTGEAFF.

The chain carries TRBV27 and TRBJ1-1; a weak D match, TRBD1 (5 bases). This CDR3 contains 16 residues. CDR1 is MNHEY and CDR2 is SMNVEV in the germline V gene (reference sequence). V lost 4 bases to trimming and J lost 5 bases, with 20 bases between them. The DNA for the CDR3 is TGTGCCAGCAGTTCCCCCTCTCGACAGCGTGGAACTGAAGCTTTCTTT. Encoded protein: CASSSPSRQRGTEAFF.

The rearrangement joins TRBV6-5 to TRBJ2-4; a weak D match, TRBD2 (6 bases). Trimming pared 6 bases from V and 6 bases from J, leaving 15 bases between. Germline assignment: CDR1 MNHEY and CDR2 SVGAGI. The CDR3 is 14 residues long. The CDR3 sequence is CASSLDRGSNIQYF. DNA for the CDR3: TGTGCCAGCAGCCTAGATCGGGGGTCAAACATTCAGTACTTC.

The chain joins TRBV30 to TRBJ1-5; possible D gene TRBD1, 5 bases. This CDR3 region has 14 residues. Deletions cut 5 bases from V and 2 bases from J, with 13 bases between. CDR1 is GTSNPN, CDR2 SVGIG, per germline (reference sequence). The CDR3 loop is CAWVTGGGNQPQHF. The CDR3, as DNA: TGTGCCTGGGTCACCGGGGGGGGCAATCAGCCCCAGCATTTT.

The chain couples TRBV6-6 to TRBJ1-2, with D unresolved. V shed 0 bases and J shed 4 bases, with 15 bases lying between them. Germline-derived CDR1 and CDR2 are MNHNY and SVGAGI (reference sequence). The CDR3 has 16 amino acids. CDR3 residues: CASSYSSWARPYGYTF. DNA for the CDR3: TGTGCCAGCAGTTACTCGAGTTGGGCCAGACCCTATGGCTACACCTTC.

The rearrangement joins TRBV27 to TRBJ2-7; 11 bases line up with TRBD2. From germline, CDR1 is MNHEY and CDR2 SMNVEV (reference sequence). This CDR3 comprises 17 residues. J was trimmed by 0 bases and V by 7 bases; bases with no gene match: 11. CDR3 DNA sequence: TGTGCCAGCACCCCCTTGGGACTAGCGGTCTCCTCCTACGAGCAGTACTTC. Translation gives CASTPLGLAVSSYEQYF.